Shown below are 31 T cell receptor beta chains from a single sample sequenced in a study of beta chain features in type 1 diabetes. Reverse transcribing all isolated RNA meant expressed TCRB transcripts were sequenced. Sequencing used immunoSEQ multiplex PCR; TCRdb keeps in-frame clones, though not all of them. The sample holds about 130,000 clones; around a tenth are singletons and the top ten take about 0.68%. The sequencing input was central memory CD4+ T cells from blood. These receptors all stem from a man between 18 and 35 years old in good health.

The CDR3 DNA follows: TGTGCCAGTAGTATGATGGCAGGGAACTATGGCTACACCTTC. Its protein is CASSMMAGNYGYTF. V and J are TRBV19 and TRBJ1-2, with a tentative D call TRBD1 (5 bases). V lost 3 bases and J 2 bases, leaving 10 bases between the germline ends. The CDR3 extends over 14 amino acids. CDR1 and CDR2 from the germline V gene are LNHDA and SQIVND (reference sequence). The complete variable domain, with remaining parts taken from reference TRBV19 and TRBJ1-2, reads DGGITQSPKYLFRKEGQNVTLSCEQNLNHDAMYWYRQDPGQGLRLIYYSQIVNDFQKGDIAEGYSVSREKKESFPLTVTSAQKNPTAFYLCASSMMAGNYGYTFGSGTRLTVV.

CDR3 loop: CASTRAGGRSEQFF. The CDR3 nucleotides read TGTGCCAGCACCCGAGCGGGGGGGCGGAGTGAGCAGTTCTTC. The chain is built from TRBV27 and TRBJ2-1; TRBD2 aligns across 10 bases. The CDR3 length is 14 residues. Germline-derived CDR1 and CDR2 are MNHEY and SMNVEV (reference sequence). The V and J ends lost 7 bases and 9 bases, in that order; junction bases with no gene match: 9.

This clone appeared a few times. The V gene is TRBV14, the J gene TRBJ1-4; maybe TRBD1 (6 bases). The CDR3 totals 16 residues. CDR1 and CDR2 (germline): SGHDN, FVKESK. Trimming stripped 1 base from V and 3 bases from J, with 12 bases between. The CDR3 DNA reads as TGTGCCAGCAGCCAAGGCAGGGGTGGTGCTAATGAAAAACTGTTTTTT. Amino acids: CASSQGRGGANEKLFF.

DNA for the CDR3: TGTGCCAGCAGCCCGCTAGCGGGGGGGCGAAATACGCAGTATTTT. This translates into CASSPLAGGRNTQYF. This chain connects TRBV11-1 to TRBJ2-3; 12 nucleotides align to TRBD2. In germline, CDR1 is SGHAT, CDR2 FQDESV (reference sequence). The CDR3 totals 15 residues. With V trimmed by 5 bases and J by 7 bases, 7 bases remained unmatched.

The rearrangement links TRBV7-6 to TRBJ2-5; 7 bases agree with TRBD1. This CDR3 comprises 15 residues. Germline V gives CDR1 SGHVS, CDR2 FNYEAQ. V lost 5 bases and J lost 4; bases outside the gene matches: 10. DNA of the CDR3: TGTGCCAGCAGCCTCCCTCGGACAGGCGCAGAGACCCAGTACTTC. It codes for CASSLPRTGAETQYF.

This clone occurred a few times. The rearrangement uses TRBV29-1 and TRBJ1-2; a possible D gene is TRBD1 (5 bases). In germline, CDR1 is SQVTM, CDR2 ANQGSEA. The V and J ends lost 4 bases and 2 bases respectively, with 11 bases between them. The CDR3 has 13 amino acids. In DNA form, the CDR3 reads TGCAGCGTTGCGGGGACTGGGAACTATGGCTACACCTTC. Protein: CSVAGTGNYGYTF.

This clone was found a few times. The V and J genes are TRBV2 and TRBJ2-6; maybe TRBD1 (5 bases). Trimming cost V 2 bases and J 0 bases, with 11 bases left between them. CDR3 length: 17 amino acids. Germline V gene sequence: CDR1 SNHLY, CDR2 FYNNEI. The CDR3 reads CASSEQGLRSGANVLTF. CDR3 sequence (DNA): TGTGCCAGCAGTGAACAGGGCCTGCGCTCTGGGGCCAACGTCCTGACTTTC.

This clone was counted only a few times. The rearrangement uses TRBV18 and TRBJ2-7; TRBD2 aligns across 9 bases. Germline V gives CDR1 KGHSH, CDR2 LQKENI. J lost 2 bases, V lost 3 bases, and 8 bases had no gene match. The CDR3 has 16 residues. This CDR3 reads CASSPPASGVPYEQYF. The CDR3 coding sequence is TGTGCCAGCTCACCTCCCGCTAGCGGGGTCCCCTACGAGCAGTACTTC.

V and J are TRBV18 and TRBJ2-1, with 11 positions matching TRBD1. The CDR3 has 14 amino acids. Germline loops: CDR1 KGHSH, CDR2 LQKENI. Germline trimming cut 4 bases from V and 8 bases from J; bases unmatched to any gene: 4. CDR3 in amino acids: CASSQGQGVYEQFF. In nucleotides, the CDR3 is TGTGCCAGCTCACAGGGACAGGGGGTCTATGAGCAGTTCTTC.

This clone was detected a few times. V gene TRBV11-2 combines with J gene TRBJ2-1; TRBD1 is a possible D gene (7 bases). Trimming removed 2 bases at V and 0 bases at J, with 14 bases between. The CDR3 covers 17 residues. Germline CDR1 and CDR2: SGHAT and FQNNGV. DNA for the CDR3: TGTGCCAGCAGCTTAATGGAGGGGGCGAGCTCCTACAATGAGCAGTTCTTC. Its translation is CASSLMEGASSYNEQFF. Looking up the rest from reference TRBV11-2 and TRBJ2-1 gives the full variable domain: EAGVAQSPRYKIIEKRQSVAFWCNPISGHATLYWYQQILGQGPKLLIQFQNNGVVDDSQLPKDRFSAERLKGVDSTLKIQPAKLEDSAVYLCASSLMEGASSYNEQFFGPGTRLTVL.

The rearrangement links TRBV7-9 to TRBJ1-1; tentatively, D is TRBD1 (5 bases). The CDR3 is 13 residues long. Germline-derived CDR1 and CDR2 are SEHNR and FQNEAQ (reference sequence). V shed 2 bases and J shed 7 bases, with 11 bases lying between them. The CDR3 loop is CASSLLTGLEAFF. Here the CDR3 DNA reads TGTGCCAGCAGCTTATTAACAGGCCTTGAAGCTTTCTTT. Using reference TRBV7-9 and TRBJ1-1 for the parts outside the CDR3, the full variable domain is DTGVSQNPRHKITKRGQNVTFRCDPISEHNRLYWYRQTLGQGPEFLTYFQNEAQLEKSRLLSDRFSAERPKGSFSTLEIQRTEQGDSAMYLCASSLLTGLEAFFGQGTRLTVV.

The chain carries TRBV6-1 and TRBJ1-5; 10 positions match TRBD1. CDR1 MNHNS and CDR2 SASEGT come from the germline V gene. Trimming took 6 bases from V and 2 from J; bases not matched to a gene: 1. The CDR3 consists of 14 residues. CDR3 protein: CASSGTGGNQPQHF. CDR3 nucleotides: TGTGCCAGCAGCGGGACAGGGGGCAATCAGCCCCAGCATTTT.

The chain employs TRBV18 and TRBJ2-7, with a weak D call TRBD1 (7 bases). Germline V gene data show CDR1 as KGHSH and CDR2 as LQKENI. Trimming stripped 3 bases from V and 6 bases from J, with 15 bases between. The CDR3 loop spans 14 amino acids. The CDR3 DNA is TGTGCCAGCTCACCCGCCGGGACAGCGGGCGAGCAGTACTTC. Its protein product is CASSPAGTAGEQYF.

This clone was found a few times. The rearrangement uses TRBV10-2 and TRBJ2-1; 13 nucleotides align to TRBD2. Looked up from germline, CDR1 is WSHSY and CDR2 is SAAADI. The junction had 8 bases not matched to a gene; V was cut back by 2 bases and J by 10 bases. The length of the CDR3 is 16 residues. CDR3 amino acids: CASSEVLAGGRREQFF. The CDR3 DNA reads TGCGCCAGCAGTGAGGTACTAGCGGGGGGGCGGCGCGAGCAGTTCTTC.

This clone has only a few counts. The chain combines TRBV6-6 with TRBJ2-5; the match to TRBD2 covers 10 bases. The CDR3 runs 13 residues. Germline CDR1 reads MNHNY; CDR2 reads SVGAGI (reference sequence). Trimming removed 5 bases from V and 13 bases from J; junction bases left unmatched: 10. DNA for the CDR3: TGTGCCAGCAGTAAAACGGGGACTAGCGAGCCGTACTTC. Residues: CASSKTGTSEPYF.

This clone has a handful of counts. This chain joins TRBV28 and TRBJ2-1; 11 nucleotides agree with TRBD1. The CDR3 contains 16 residues. The junction had 4 bases not matched to a gene; V was cut back by 2 bases and J by 4 bases. CDR1 and CDR2 from the germline V gene are MDHEN and SYDVKM. The CDR3 DNA sequence: TGTGCCAGCAGTTTAGCCGGGACAGGGGGTTACAATGAGCAGTTCTTC. This translates into CASSLAGTGGYNEQFF.

There are many counts of this clone. J is TRBJ1-6 and V is TRBV7-2; D unresolved. V was clipped by 3 bases and J by 8 bases, with 5 bases between them. This CDR3 contains 12 residues. Germline assignment: CDR1 SGHTA and CDR2 FQGNSA. The CDR3 sequence is CASSFPDSPLHF. The CDR3 DNA follows: TGTGCCAGCAGCTTCCCGGATTCACCCCTCCACTTT.

The V call is TRBV7-2, the J call TRBJ2-7; possibly TRBD1 for D (6 bases). The length of the CDR3 is 13 residues. Trimming cost V 5 bases and J 1 base, with 9 bases left between them. Germline CDR1 is SGHTA and CDR2 is FQGNSA. CDR3 sequence: CASSPDRSYEQYF. The CDR3 DNA sequence: TGTGCCAGCAGCCCCGACAGGTCCTACGAGCAGTACTTC.

This clone showed up just a few times. The chain employs TRBV7-2 and TRBJ2-5; tentative D call: TRBD2 (5 bases). Trimming removed 2 bases at V and 2 bases at J, with 9 bases between. CDR1 and CDR2 (germline): SGHTA, FQGNSA. The CDR3 covers 14 residues. CDR3 protein: CASSLSRGQETQYF. The CDR3 coding sequence is TGTGCCAGCAGCTTAAGCCGGGGTCAAGAGACCCAGTACTTC.

This clone came up many times. The chain has TRBV19 and TRBJ2-3, with a weak D call TRBD1 (5 bases). The germline V gene has CDR1 LNHDA and CDR2 SQIVND (reference sequence). This CDR3 spans 13 amino acids. Trimming took off 0 bases at V and 9 bases at J, with 10 bases between the two ends. CDR3 sequence reads: CASSIEEQGTQYF. As DNA, the CDR3 is TGTGCCAGTAGTATAGAGGAGCAGGGAACGCAGTATTTT.

Regarding this clone: The same CDR3 also results from other DNA sequences found in this sample. The CDR3 protein is CASSPGLGGETQYF. The CDR3 DNA follows: TGTGCCAGCTCACCAGGACTAGGAGGAGAGACCCAGTACTTC. This chain uses TRBV18 with TRBJ2-5; 7 bases line up with TRBD2. The CDR3 runs 14 residues. Germline loops: CDR1 KGHSH, CDR2 LQKENI. The ends lost 2 bases at V and 4 bases at J; junction bases unmatched: 4.

The chain has TRBV4-1 and TRBJ1-5; D not certain. This CDR3 comprises 15 residues. V shed 0 bases and J shed 2 bases, with 8 bases lying between them. Germline V CDR1 and CDR2: MGHRA, YSYEKL. CDR3 protein: CASSQDLVGNQPQHF. Written as DNA, the CDR3 is TGCGCCAGCAGCCAAGATCTAGTAGGCAATCAGCCCCAGCATTTT.

The chain joins TRBV7-2 to TRBJ2-7; 9 nucleotides agree with TRBD1. The CDR3 is made up of 16 amino acids. V lost 5 bases to trimming and J lost 7 bases; unmatched junction nucleotides: 15. Germline-derived CDR1 and CDR2 are SGHTA and FQGNSA. The CDR3 DNA is TGTGCCAGCAGCCTCCACCGGGACAGGGCCTTGAGGGAGCAGTACTTC. Its protein is CASSLHRDRALREQYF.

The genes are TRBV20-1 and TRBJ2-7; 7 bases line up with TRBD1. The trim removed 5 bases at V and 4 bases at J, leaving 2 bases unmatched. The CDR3 length is 11 residues. Looked up from germline, CDR1 is DFQATT and CDR2 is SNEGSKA (reference sequence). In DNA form, the CDR3 reads TGCAGTGCTTTGACAGGGTACGAGCAGTACTTC. Encoded protein: CSALTGYEQYF.

The chain links TRBV7-2 to TRBJ2-1, with TRBD2 matching over 15 bases. The CDR3 totals 17 residues. V was pared by 4 bases and J by 4 bases, with 5 bases of the junction left unmatched. Germline CDR1 reads SGHTA; CDR2 reads FQGNSA. The CDR3 coding sequence is TGTGCCAGCAGCTATCGGACTAGCGGGGGGGGATACAATGAGCAGTTCTTC. Residues: CASSYRTSGGGYNEQFF. Drawing the rest from reference TRBV7-2 and TRBJ2-1, the complete variable domain is GAGVSQSPSNKVTEKGKDVELRCDPISGHTALYWYRQSLGQGLEFLIYFQGNSAPDKSGLPSDRFSAERTGGSVSTLTIQRTQQEDSAVYLCASSYRTSGGGYNEQFFGPGTRLTVL.

This clone has a handful of counts. The V call is TRBV6-1, the J call TRBJ1-1; D uncertain. Germline CDR1 reads MNHNS; CDR2 reads SASEGT. The CDR3 contains 12 residues. Trimming shortened V by 8 bases and J by 3 bases, and 10 bases separated the two germline ends. In DNA form, the CDR3 reads TGTGCCAGCGACGCAGGCTACACTGAAGCTTTCTTT. Translated: CASDAGYTEAFF.

The genes are TRBV25-1 and TRBJ2-3; TRBD2 aligns across 9 bases. CDR1 MGHDK and CDR2 SYGVNS come from the germline V gene. The CDR3 runs 15 residues. J was trimmed by 5 bases and V by 1 base; bases with no gene match: 4. The CDR3 protein is CASSELRGGGDTQYF. DNA for the CDR3: TGTGCCAGCAGTGAATTGCGGGGGGGAGGAGATACGCAGTATTTT.

V usage is TRBV30 and J usage is TRBJ2-2; D is possibly TRBD2 (6 bases). The CDR3 runs to 14 residues. The germline V and J ends were trimmed by 8 bases and 5 bases, with 18 bases remaining between them. Per the germline V gene, CDR1 is GTSNPN and CDR2 is SVGIG (reference sequence). The CDR3 DNA is TGTGCCCGCGGGACCCACTCGGGGACCGGGGAGCTGTTTTTT. Translation gives CARGTHSGTGELFF.

This clone was detected a few times. The chain couples TRBV6-6 to TRBJ2-3, with 7 bases matching TRBD2. This CDR3 comprises 15 residues. With V trimmed by 4 bases and J by 3 bases, 7 bases remained unmatched. Germline V gene lookup returns CDR1 MNHNY and CDR2 SVGAGI (reference sequence). The CDR3, as DNA: TGTGCCAGCAGTTCCCGGGACTATGGGACAGATACGCAGTATTTT. It codes for CASSSRDYGTDTQYF.

This clone was seen only a few times. V is TRBV6-4 and J is TRBJ1-2, with D perhaps TRBD1 (5 bases). CDR3 size: 13 residues. Germline assignment: CDR1 MRHNA and CDR2 SNTAGT. V lost 3 bases and J lost 6, with 11 bases in between. CDR3 in amino acids: CASSDGAGHGYTF. The CDR3 DNA reads TGTGCCAGCAGTGATGGGGCAGGGCATGGCTACACCTTC.

This clone has more than one count but fewer than ten. J is TRBJ1-3 and V is TRBV7-8, with 8 nucleotides matching TRBD1. Germline V gene data show CDR1 as SGHVS and CDR2 as FQNEAQ. The CDR3 is 13 amino acids. Trimming cost V 5 bases and J 8 bases; bases outside gene matches: 5. CDR3 residues: CASSGDRRDTIYF. CDR3 in DNA: TGTGCCAGCAGCGGGGACAGGCGGGACACCATATATTTT. The full variable domain, completed using reference TRBV7-8 and TRBJ1-3, is GAGVSQSPRYKVAKRGQDVALRCDPISGHVSLFWYQQALGQGPEFLTYFQNEAQLDKSGLPSDRFFAERPEGSVSTLKIQRTQQEDSAVYLCASSGDRRDTIYFGEGSWLTVV.